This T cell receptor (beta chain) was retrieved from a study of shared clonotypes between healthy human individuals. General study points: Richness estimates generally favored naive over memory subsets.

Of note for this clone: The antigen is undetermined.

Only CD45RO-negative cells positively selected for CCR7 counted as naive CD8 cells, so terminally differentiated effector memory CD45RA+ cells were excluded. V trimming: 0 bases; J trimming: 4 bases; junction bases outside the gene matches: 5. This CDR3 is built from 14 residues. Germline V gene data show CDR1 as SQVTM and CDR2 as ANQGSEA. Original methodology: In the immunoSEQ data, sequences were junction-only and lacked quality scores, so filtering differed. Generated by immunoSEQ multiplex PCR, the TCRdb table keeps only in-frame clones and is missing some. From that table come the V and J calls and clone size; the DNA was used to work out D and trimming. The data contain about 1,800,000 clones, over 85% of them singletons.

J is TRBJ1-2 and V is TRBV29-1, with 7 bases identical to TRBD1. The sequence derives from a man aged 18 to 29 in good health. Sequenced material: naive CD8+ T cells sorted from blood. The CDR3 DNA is TGCAGCGTTGAAGAGGGGACAGCGGCCTATGGCTACACCTTC. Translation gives CSVEEGTAAYGYTF.